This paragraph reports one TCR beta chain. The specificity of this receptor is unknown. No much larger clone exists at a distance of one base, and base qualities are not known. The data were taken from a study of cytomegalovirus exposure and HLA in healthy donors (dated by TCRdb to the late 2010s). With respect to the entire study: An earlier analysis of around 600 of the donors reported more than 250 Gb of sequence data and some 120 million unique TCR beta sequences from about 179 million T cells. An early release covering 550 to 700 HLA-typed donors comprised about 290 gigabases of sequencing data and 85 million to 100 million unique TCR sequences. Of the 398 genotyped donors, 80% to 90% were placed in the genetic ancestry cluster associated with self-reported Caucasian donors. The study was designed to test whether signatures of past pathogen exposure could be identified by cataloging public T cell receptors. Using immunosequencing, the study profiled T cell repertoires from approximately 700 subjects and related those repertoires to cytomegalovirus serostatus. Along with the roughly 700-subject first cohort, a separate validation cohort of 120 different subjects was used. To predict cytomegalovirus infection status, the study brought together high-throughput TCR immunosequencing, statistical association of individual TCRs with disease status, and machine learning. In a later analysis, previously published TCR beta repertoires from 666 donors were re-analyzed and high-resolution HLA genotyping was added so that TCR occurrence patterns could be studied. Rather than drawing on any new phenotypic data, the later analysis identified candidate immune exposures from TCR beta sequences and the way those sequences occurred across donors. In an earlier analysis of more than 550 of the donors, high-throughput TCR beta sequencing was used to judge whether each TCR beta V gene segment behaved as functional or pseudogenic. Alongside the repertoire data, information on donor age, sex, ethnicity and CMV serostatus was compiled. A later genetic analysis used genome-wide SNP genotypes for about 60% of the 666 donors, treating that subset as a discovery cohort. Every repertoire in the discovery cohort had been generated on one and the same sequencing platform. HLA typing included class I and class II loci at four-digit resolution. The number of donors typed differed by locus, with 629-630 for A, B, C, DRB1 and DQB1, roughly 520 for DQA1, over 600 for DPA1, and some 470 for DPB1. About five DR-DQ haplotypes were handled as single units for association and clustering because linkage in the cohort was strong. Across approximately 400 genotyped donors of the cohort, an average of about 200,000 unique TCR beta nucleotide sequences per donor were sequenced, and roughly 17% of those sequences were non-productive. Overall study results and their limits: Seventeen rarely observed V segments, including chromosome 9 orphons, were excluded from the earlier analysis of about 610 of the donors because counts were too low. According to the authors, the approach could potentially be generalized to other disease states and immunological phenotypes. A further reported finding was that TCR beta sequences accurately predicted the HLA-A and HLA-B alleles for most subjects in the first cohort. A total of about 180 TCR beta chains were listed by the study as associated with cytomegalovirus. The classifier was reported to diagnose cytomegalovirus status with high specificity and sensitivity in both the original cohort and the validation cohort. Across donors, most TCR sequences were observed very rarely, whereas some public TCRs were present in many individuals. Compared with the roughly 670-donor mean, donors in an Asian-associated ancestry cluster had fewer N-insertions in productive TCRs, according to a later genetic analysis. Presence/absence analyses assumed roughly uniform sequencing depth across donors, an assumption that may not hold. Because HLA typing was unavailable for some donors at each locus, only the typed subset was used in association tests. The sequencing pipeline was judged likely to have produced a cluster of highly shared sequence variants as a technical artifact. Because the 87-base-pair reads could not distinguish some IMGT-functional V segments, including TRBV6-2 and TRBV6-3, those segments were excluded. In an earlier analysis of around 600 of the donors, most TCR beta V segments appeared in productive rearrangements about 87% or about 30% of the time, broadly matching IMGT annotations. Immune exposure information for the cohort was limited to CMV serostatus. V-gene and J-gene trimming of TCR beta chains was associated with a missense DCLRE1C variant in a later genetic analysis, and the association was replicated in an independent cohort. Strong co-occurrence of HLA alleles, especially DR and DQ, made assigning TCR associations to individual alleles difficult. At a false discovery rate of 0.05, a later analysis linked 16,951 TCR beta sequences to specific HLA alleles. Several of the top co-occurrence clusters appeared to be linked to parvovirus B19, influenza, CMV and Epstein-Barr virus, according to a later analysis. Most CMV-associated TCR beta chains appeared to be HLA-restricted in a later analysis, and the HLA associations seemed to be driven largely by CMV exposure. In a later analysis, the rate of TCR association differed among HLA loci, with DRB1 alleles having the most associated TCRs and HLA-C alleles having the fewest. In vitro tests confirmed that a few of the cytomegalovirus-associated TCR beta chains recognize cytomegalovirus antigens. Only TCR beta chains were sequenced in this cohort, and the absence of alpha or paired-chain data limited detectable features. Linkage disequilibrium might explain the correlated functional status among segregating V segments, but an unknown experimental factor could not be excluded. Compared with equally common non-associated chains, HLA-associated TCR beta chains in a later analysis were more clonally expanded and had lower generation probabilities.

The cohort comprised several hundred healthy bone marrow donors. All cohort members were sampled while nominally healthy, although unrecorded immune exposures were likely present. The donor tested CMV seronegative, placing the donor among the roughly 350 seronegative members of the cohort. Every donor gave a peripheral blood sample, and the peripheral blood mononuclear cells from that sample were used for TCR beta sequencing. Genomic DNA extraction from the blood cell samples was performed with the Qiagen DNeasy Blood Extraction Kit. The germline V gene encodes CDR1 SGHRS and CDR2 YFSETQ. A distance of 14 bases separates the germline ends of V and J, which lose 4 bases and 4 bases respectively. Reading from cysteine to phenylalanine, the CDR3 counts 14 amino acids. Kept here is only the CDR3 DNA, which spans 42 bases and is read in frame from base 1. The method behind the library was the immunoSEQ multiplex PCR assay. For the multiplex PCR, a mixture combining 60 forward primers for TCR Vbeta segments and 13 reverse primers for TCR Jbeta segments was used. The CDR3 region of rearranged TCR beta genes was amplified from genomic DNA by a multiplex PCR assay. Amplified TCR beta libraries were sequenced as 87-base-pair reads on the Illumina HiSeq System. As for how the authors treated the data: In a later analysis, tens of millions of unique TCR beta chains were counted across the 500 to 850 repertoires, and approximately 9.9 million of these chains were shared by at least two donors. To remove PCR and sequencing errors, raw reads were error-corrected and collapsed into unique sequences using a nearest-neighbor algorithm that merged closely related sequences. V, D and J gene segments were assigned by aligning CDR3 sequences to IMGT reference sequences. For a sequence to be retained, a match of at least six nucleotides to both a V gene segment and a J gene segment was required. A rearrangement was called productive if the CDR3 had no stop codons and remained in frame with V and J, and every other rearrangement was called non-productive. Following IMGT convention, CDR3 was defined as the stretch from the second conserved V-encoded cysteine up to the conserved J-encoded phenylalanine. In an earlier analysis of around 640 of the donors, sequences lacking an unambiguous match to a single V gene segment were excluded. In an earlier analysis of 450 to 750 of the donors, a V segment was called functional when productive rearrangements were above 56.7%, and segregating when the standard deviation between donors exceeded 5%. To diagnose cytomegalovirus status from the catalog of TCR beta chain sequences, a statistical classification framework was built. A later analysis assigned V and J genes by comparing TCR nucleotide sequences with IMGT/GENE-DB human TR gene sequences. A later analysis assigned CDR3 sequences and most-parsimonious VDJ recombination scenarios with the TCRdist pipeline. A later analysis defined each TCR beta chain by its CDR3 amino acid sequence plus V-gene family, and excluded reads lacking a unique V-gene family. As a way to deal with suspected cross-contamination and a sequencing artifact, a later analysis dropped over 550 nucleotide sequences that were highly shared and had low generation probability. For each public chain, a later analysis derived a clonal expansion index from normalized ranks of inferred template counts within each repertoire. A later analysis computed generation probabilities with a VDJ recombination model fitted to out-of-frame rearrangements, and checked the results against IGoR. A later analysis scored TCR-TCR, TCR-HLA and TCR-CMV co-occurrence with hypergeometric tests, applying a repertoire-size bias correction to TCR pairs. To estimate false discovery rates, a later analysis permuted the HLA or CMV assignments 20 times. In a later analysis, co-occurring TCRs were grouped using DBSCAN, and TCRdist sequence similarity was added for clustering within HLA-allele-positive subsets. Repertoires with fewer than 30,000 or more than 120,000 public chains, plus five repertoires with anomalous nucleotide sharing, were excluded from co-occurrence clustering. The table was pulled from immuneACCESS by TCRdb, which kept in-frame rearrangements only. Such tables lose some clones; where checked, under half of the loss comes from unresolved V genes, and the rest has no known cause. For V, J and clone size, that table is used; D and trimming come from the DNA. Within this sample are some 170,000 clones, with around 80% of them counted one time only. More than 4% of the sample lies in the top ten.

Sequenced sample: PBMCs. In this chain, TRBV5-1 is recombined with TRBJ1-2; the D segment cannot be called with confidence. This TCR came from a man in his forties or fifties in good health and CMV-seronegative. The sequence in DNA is TGCGCCAGCAGCGCCGATGGAGTTAGCTATGGCTACACCTTC. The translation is CASSADGVSYGYTF.